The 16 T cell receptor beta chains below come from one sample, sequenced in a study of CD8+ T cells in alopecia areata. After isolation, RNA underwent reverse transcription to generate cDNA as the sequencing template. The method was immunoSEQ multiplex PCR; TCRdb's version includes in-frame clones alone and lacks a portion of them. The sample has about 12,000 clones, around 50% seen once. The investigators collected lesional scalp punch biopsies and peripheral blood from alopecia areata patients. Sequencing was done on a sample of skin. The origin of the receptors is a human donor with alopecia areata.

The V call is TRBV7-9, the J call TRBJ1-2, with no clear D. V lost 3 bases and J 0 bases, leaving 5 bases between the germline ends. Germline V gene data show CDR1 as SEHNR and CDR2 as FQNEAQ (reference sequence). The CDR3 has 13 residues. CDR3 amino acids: CASSFPANYGYTF. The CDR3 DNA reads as TGTGCCAGCAGCTTCCCGGCTAACTATGGCTACACCTTC.

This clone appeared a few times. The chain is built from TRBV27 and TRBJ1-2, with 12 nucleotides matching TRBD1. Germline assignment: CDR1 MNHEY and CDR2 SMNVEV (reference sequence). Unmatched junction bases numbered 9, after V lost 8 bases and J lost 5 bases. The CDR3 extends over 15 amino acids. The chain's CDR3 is CASGSGTGGRYGYTF. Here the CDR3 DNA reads TGTGCCAGCGGGAGCGGGACAGGGGGCCGATATGGCTACACCTTC.

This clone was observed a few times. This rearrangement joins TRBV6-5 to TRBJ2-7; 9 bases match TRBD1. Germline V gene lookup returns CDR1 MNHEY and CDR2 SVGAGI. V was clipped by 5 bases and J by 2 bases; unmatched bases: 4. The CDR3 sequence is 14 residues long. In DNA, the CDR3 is TGTGCCAGCAGTAAGGGACAGGGCCCCTACGAGCAGTACTTC. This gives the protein CASSKGQGPYEQYF.

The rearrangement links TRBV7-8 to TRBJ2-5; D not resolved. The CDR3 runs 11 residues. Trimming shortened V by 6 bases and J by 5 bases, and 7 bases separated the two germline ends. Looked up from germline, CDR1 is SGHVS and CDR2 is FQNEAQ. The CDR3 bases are TGTGCCAGCAGACAATTTGAGACCCAGTACTTC. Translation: CASRQFETQYF.

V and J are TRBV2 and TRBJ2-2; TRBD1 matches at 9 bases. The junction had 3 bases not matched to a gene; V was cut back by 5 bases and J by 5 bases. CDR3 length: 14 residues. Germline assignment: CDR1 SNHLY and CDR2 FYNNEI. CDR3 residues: CASSSGTGTGELFF. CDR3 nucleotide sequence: TGTGCCAGCAGTTCTGGGACAGGGACCGGGGAGCTGTTTTTT. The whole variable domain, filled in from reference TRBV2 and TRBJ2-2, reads EPEVTQTPSHQVTQMGQEVILRCVPISNHLYFYWYRQILGQKVEFLVSFYNNEISEKSEIFDDQFSVERPDGSNFTLKIRSTKLEDSAMYFCASSSGTGTGELFFGEGSRLTVL.

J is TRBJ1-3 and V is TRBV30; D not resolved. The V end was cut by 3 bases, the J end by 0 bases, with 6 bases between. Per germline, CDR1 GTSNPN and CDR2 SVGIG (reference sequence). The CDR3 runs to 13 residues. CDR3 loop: CAWSGNSGNTIYF. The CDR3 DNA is TGTGCCTGGAGCGGAAACTCTGGAAACACCATATATTTT. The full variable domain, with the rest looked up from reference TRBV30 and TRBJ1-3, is SQTIHQWPATLVQPVGSPLSLECTVEGTSNPNLYWYRQAAGRGLQLLFYSVGIGQISSEVPQNLSASRPQDRQFILSSKKLLLSDSGFYLCAWSGNSGNTIYFGEGSWLTVV.

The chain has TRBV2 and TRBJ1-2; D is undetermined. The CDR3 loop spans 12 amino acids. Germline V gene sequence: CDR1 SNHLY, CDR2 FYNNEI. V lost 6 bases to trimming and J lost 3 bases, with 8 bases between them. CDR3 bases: TGTGCCAGCAGGACGGGCGACTATGGCTACACCTTC. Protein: CASRTGDYGYTF.

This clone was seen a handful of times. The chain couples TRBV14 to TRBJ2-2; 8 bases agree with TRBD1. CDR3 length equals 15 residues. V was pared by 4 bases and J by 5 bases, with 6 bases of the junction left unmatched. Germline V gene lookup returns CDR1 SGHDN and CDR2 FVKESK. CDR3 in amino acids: CASSLRQGRTGELFF. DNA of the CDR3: TGTGCCAGCAGCCTAAGACAGGGGAGGACCGGGGAGCTGTTTTTT. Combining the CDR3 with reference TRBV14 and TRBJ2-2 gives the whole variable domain EAGVTQFPSHSVIEKGQTVTLRCDPISGHDNLYWYRRVMGKEIKFLLHFVKESKQDESGMPNNRFLAERTGGTYSTLKVQPAELEDSGVYFCASSLRQGRTGELFFGEGSRLTVL.

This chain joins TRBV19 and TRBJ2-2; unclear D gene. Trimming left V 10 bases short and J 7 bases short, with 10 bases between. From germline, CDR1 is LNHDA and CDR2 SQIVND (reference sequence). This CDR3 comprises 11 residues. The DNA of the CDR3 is TGTGCCACGTTCGCGTACGGGGAGCTGTTTTTT. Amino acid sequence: CATFAYGELFF. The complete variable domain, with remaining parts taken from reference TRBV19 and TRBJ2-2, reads DGGITQSPKYLFRKEGQNVTLSCEQNLNHDAMYWYRQDPGQGLRLIYYSQIVNDFQKGDIAEGYSVSREKKESFPLTVTSAQKNPTAFYLCATFAYGELFFGEGSRLTVL.

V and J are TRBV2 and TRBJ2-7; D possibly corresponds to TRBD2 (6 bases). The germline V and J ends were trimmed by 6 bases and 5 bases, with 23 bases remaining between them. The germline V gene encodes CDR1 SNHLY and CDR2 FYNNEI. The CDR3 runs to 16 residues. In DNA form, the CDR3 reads TGTGCCAGCAGGGAGGGGCTAGCCGATTCCGTCCACGAGCAGTACTTC. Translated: CASREGLADSVHEQYF.

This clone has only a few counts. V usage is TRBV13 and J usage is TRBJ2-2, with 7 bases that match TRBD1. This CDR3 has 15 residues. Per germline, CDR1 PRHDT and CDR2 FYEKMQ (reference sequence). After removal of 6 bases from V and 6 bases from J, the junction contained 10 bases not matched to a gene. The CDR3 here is CASRETGTRAGELFF. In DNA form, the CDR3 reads TGTGCCAGCAGGGAGACAGGGACAAGAGCCGGGGAGCTGTTTTTT.

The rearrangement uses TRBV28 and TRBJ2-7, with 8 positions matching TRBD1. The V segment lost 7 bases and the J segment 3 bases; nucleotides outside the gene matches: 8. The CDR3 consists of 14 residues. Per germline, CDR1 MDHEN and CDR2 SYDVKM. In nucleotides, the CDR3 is TGTGCCAGCATCAGGACAGGGAGGTTCTACGAGCAGTACTTC. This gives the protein CASIRTGRFYEQYF.

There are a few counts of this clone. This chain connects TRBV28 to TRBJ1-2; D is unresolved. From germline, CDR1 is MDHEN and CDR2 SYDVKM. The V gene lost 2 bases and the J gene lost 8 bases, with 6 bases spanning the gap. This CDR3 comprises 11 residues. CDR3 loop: CASSLNRGYTF. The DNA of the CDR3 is TGTGCCAGCAGTTTAAATCGGGGCTACACCTTC.

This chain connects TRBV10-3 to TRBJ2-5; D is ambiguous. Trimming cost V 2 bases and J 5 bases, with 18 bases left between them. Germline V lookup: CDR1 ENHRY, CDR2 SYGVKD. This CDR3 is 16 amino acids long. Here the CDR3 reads CAISEGFKVSWETQYF. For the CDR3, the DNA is TGTGCCATCAGTGAGGGTTTCAAGGTATCTTGGGAGACCCAGTACTTC.

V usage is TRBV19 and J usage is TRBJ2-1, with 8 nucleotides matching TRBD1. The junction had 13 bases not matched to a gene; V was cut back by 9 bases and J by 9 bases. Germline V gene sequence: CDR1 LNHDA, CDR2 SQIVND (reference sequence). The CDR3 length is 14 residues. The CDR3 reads CASTPGQAVVEQFF. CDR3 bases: TGTGCCAGCACTCCGGGACAGGCGGTCGTTGAGCAGTTCTTC. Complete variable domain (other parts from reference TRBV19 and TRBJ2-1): DGGITQSPKYLFRKEGQNVTLSCEQNLNHDAMYWYRQDPGQGLRLIYYSQIVNDFQKGDIAEGYSVSREKKESFPLTVTSAQKNPTAFYLCASTPGQAVVEQFFGPGTRLTVL.

The CDR3 spells CASSSSHRGDSYTF. CDR3 bases: TGTGCCAGCAGCTCCTCCCACAGGGGGGACTCCTACACCTTC. V and J are TRBV11-2 and TRBJ1-2; 8 nucleotides agree with TRBD1. V shed 4 bases, J shed 10 bases, and the junction held 11 bases outside the gene matches. Germline V gives CDR1 SGHAT, CDR2 FQNNGV. The CDR3 runs to 14 residues.